This T cell receptor beta chain was sequenced in a study of metastatic and nonmetastatic thyroid tumors. Trimming shortened V by 1 base and J by 7 bases, and 11 bases separated the two germline ends. The germline CDR1 and CDR2 sequences are SGHAT and FQNNGV. The CDR3 length is 14 residues. TCRdb reanalyzed the PCR reads with MiXCR. The sample lists roughly 4,000 clones; around a third were seen once. Each patient came to thyroid surgery without any prior treatment (of any kind). This TCR was recovered from a female donor with papillary thyroid cancer or a benign thyroid nodule (not recorded which). Some clones in this sample may be carry-over from other donors' samples. V is TRBV11-2 and J is TRBJ2-1, with D unclear. The sequencing sample was made of tumor tissue. The CDR3 is CASSLGGVRNEQFF. CDR3 nucleotides: TGTGCCAGCAGCTTAGGTGGCGTACGAAATGAGCAGTTCTTC.